These 17 T cell receptor beta chains share one sample of origin, sequenced in a study of T cell changes during pregnancy in multiple sclerosis. Repertoires were generated with immunoSEQ multiplex PCR, while TCRdb's copy carries only in-frame clones and drops some. The sample shows about 48,000 clones, about 94% of them seen only once. Sequencing used CD4+ T cells from peripheral blood mononuclear cells, obtained in the first trimester of pregnancy. All receptors come from a female donor with multiple sclerosis, enrolled in a pregnancy study.

The CDR3 loop reads CAISARQGGTEAFF. The CDR3 region has the DNA TGTGCCATCAGTGCGCGACAGGGAGGCACTGAAGCTTTCTTT. The V and J genes are TRBV10-3 and TRBJ1-1; TRBD1 matches 7 bases. This CDR3 is built from 14 residues. Germline CDR1 ENHRY, CDR2 SYGVKD. Trimming took 4 bases from V and 4 from J; bases not matched to a gene: 6.

The CDR3 here is CASRSDRGRSEQYF. The CDR3 coding sequence is TGTGCCAGTAGATCGGACAGGGGGAGGAGCGAGCAGTACTTC. This sequence joins TRBV19 and TRBJ2-7; 10 bases map to TRBD1. Germline V lookup: CDR1 LNHDA, CDR2 SQIVND (reference sequence). The CDR3 runs to 14 residues. After removal of 6 bases from V and 6 bases from J, the junction contained 8 bases not matched to a gene. Supplemented by reference TRBV19 and TRBJ2-7, the full variable domain reads DGGITQSPKYLFRKEGQNVTLSCEQNLNHDAMYWYRQDPGQGLRLIYYSQIVNDFQKGDIAEGYSVSREKKESFPLTVTSAQKNPTAFYLCASRSDRGRSEQYFGPGTRLTVT.

The V and J genes are TRBV29-1 and TRBJ1-2; TRBD1 agrees at 11 bases. The CDR3 spans 15 residues. V was clipped by 3 bases and J by 2 bases; unmatched bases: 5. CDR1 and CDR2 (germline): SQVTM, ANQGSEA. This CDR3 is CSVEDRGQGNYGYTF. The CDR3 bases are TGCAGCGTTGAGGACAGGGGGCAGGGAAACTATGGCTACACCTTC.

This clone was counted once. The chain carries TRBV11-2 and TRBJ1-2, with D possibly TRBD1 on 6 matching bases. The CDR3 runs 15 residues. The V end was cut by 1 base, the J end by 5 bases, with 14 bases between. Germline loops: CDR1 SGHAT, CDR2 FQNNGV. The CDR3: CASSLGLGARYGYTF. The CDR3 DNA is TGTGCCAGCAGCTTAGGGTTGGGGGCCAGGTATGGCTACACCTTC. Full variable domain (missing parts from reference TRBV11-2 and TRBJ1-2): EAGVAQSPRYKIIEKRQSVAFWCNPISGHATLYWYQQILGQGPKLLIQFQNNGVVDDSQLPKDRFSAERLKGVDSTLKIQPAKLEDSAVYLCASSLGLGARYGYTFGSGTRLTVV.

The chain has TRBV5-1 and TRBJ1-3; unclear D gene. Germline lookup yields CDR1 SGHRS and CDR2 YFSETQ. V lost 0 bases, J lost 4 bases, and 5 bases lay in between. The CDR3 sequence is 13 residues long. The CDR3 spells CASSLARGNTIYF. CDR3 in DNA: TGCGCCAGCAGCTTGGCCAGGGGAAACACCATATATTTT.

The chain has TRBV27 and TRBJ2-4; a weak D match, TRBD2 (7 bases). The CDR3 consists of 16 residues. Germline V gene data show CDR1 as MNHEY and CDR2 as SMNVEV (reference sequence). Deletions cut 7 bases from V and 8 bases from J, with 24 bases between. CDR3 amino acids: CASISPWGGQRDIQYF. DNA for the CDR3: TGTGCCAGCATCAGTCCCTGGGGGGGGCAAAGAGACATTCAGTACTTC.

The count of this clone is one. V gene TRBV28 combines with J gene TRBJ1-5; D is perhaps TRBD1 (5 bases). The CDR3 is made up of 15 amino acids. V was clipped by 6 bases and J by 4 bases, with 16 bases between them. Per the germline V gene, CDR1 is MDHEN and CDR2 is SYDVKM. Here the CDR3 reads CASSPGGVSNQPQHF. The CDR3, as DNA: TGTGCCAGCAGCCCGGGGGGGGTTTCGAATCAGCCCCAGCATTTT.

The chain couples TRBV6-5 to TRBJ1-2; D is possibly TRBD1 (6 bases). V lost 7 bases and J lost 4, with 16 bases in between. The CDR3 has 14 amino acids. CDR1 is MNHEY, CDR2 SVGAGI, per germline. This CDR3 reads CASTRKGVIYGYTF. For the CDR3, the DNA is TGTGCCAGCACCCGCAAGGGGGTTATCTATGGCTACACCTTC.

The chain employs TRBV5-6 and TRBJ1-5; D unclear. From germline, CDR1 is SGHDT and CDR2 YYEEEE. V lost 2 bases and J 6 bases, leaving 15 bases between the germline ends. This CDR3 has 15 residues. CDR3 sequence (DNA): TGTGCCAGCAGCTTAGAGGGTCGCGGTCCTCAGCCCCAGCATTTT. Protein sequence: CASSLEGRGPQPQHF.

J is TRBJ2-7 and V is TRBV5-4; D may be TRBD1 (7 bases). This CDR3 is 15 amino acids long. The V and J ends lost 0 bases and 3 bases respectively, with 13 bases between them. CDR1 SGHNT and CDR2 YYREEE come from the germline V gene (reference sequence). CDR3 coding DNA: TGTGCCAGCAGCTTGGCAGGGGGGCAGGGCTACGAGCAGTACTTC. It yields the protein CASSLAGGQGYEQYF.

V gene TRBV30 combines with J gene TRBJ1-1; D call uncertain. Germline CDR1 is GTSNPN and CDR2 is SVGIG (reference sequence). The CDR3 length is 11 residues. V lost 5 bases to trimming and J lost 2 bases, with 6 bases between them. Here the CDR3 DNA reads TGTGCCTGGTTGACAAACACTGAAGCTTTCTTT. Its protein product is CAWLTNTEAFF.

For this clone: A junction end diverges from the germline sequence, so it may reflect a read error. This chain joins TRBV6-1 and TRBJ1-3; D is ambiguous. The CDR3 is 15 residues long. The germline V gene has CDR1 MNHNS and CDR2 SASEGT. The CDR3 reads CASREARNSGNTIYF. The CDR3 DNA reads as TGTGCCAGCAGGGAAGCACGGAACAGTGGAAACACCATATATTTT.

The chain is built from TRBV19 and TRBJ2-2, with TRBD1 matching 7 bases. This CDR3 region has 14 residues. V shed 11 bases and J 1 base; nucleotides not matched to a gene: 7. Germline V lookup: CDR1 LNHDA, CDR2 SQIVND (reference sequence). CDR3 DNA: TGTGCCGTATCCGGGACAGAGAACACCGGGGAGCTGTTTTTT. Residues: CAVSGTENTGELFF. The full variable domain, in which reference TRBV19 and TRBJ2-2 provide the parts outside the CDR3, is DGGITQSPKYLFRKEGQNVTLSCEQNLNHDAMYWYRQDPGQGLRLIYYSQIVNDFQKGDIAEGYSVSREKKESFPLTVTSAQKNPTAFYLCAVSGTENTGELFFGEGSRLTVL.

V gene TRBV6-5 combines with J gene TRBJ2-7; a weak D match, TRBD2 (5 bases). Trimming left V 0 bases short and J 1 base short, with 10 bases between. The CDR3 covers 15 residues. Germline loops: CDR1 MNHEY, CDR2 SVGAGI. CDR3 sequence (DNA): TGTGCCAGCAGTTACTCGAGGCTAGCTTCCTACGAGCAGTACTTC. Protein sequence: CASSYSRLASYEQYF.

This chain joins TRBV18 and TRBJ2-3, with 9 nucleotides matching TRBD2. V shed 1 base and J 0 bases; nucleotides not matched to a gene: 5. The CDR3 is 17 amino acids. Germline V lookup: CDR1 KGHSH, CDR2 LQKENI. For the CDR3, the DNA is TGTGCCAGCTCACCACTGCGGGGGGGGACTAGCACAGATACGCAGTATTTT. This translates into CASSPLRGGTSTDTQYF.

The chain uses TRBV19 and TRBJ1-1; 9 nucleotides align to TRBD1. J lost 4 bases, V lost 3 bases, and 6 bases had no gene match. This CDR3 contains 15 residues. In germline, CDR1 is LNHDA, CDR2 SQIVND (reference sequence). The CDR3 loop reads CASSIGGQGFTEAFF. The DNA of the CDR3 is TGTGCCAGTAGTATCGGGGGACAGGGTTTCACTGAAGCTTTCTTT. The full variable domain, rest sourced from reference TRBV19 and TRBJ1-1, is DGGITQSPKYLFRKEGQNVTLSCEQNLNHDAMYWYRQDPGQGLRLIYYSQIVNDFQKGDIAEGYSVSREKKESFPLTVTSAQKNPTAFYLCASSIGGQGFTEAFFGQGTRLTVV.

The rearrangement links TRBV5-1 to TRBJ2-3, with D maybe TRBD1 (6 bases). Germline V gene lookup returns CDR1 SGHRS and CDR2 YFSETQ. Between the trimmed V and J ends, which lost 5 bases and 3 bases, there was a span of 10 bases. This CDR3 contains 13 residues. The CDR3 loop is CASSYRETDTQYF. CDR3 bases: TGCGCCAGCAGTTACAGGGAGACAGATACGCAGTATTTT.